A selection of T cell receptor beta chains follows, all from one sample in a study of T-cell memory formation after mild COVID-19. TCRdb re-analysed the 5' RACE reads in MiXCR, keeping a single row per CDR3 protein. The sample consists of almost 550,000 distinct CDR3 sequences, about a fifth of them appearing once. The sample consisted of PBMCs or a T cell subset sorted from them (not recorded which). The receptors shown here come from an adult woman who had mild COVID-19 (a few samples of this study predate the infection). Cell type and time point are not known. Each CDR3 is given with its conserved first and last residue. D genes are given only for firm matches. Size values are once, few and many counts, or a class for expanded clones, and some rows have none.

clone_size,d_call,j_call,v_call,cdr3_nt,cdr3_aa
few,TRBD1,TRBJ2-1,TRBV7-9,TGTGCCAGCAGCTTAGTGGGACAGAGATACAATGAGCAGTTCTTC,CASSLVGQRYNEQFF
.,TRBD1,TRBJ1-1,TRBV24-1,TGTGCCACCAGTGGCGGACAGGGGAGCAACACTGAAGCTTTCTTT,CATSGGQGSNTEAFF
.,.,TRBJ1-2,TRBV5-1,TGCGCCAGCAGCTTGGCCTCGGGGGACTATGGCTACACCTTC,CASSLASGDYGYTF
.,.,TRBJ2-3,TRBV24-1,TGTGCCACCAGTGATTTCATGGCGGACAGCACAGATACGCAGTATTTT,CATSDFMADSTDTQYF
few,TRBD1,TRBJ1-1,TRBV5-6,TGTGCCAGCAGCTTCGAGAGTGGGGTTGCAGGGGGCACTGAAGCTTTCTTT,CASSFESGVAGGTEAFF
many,.,TRBJ2-7,TRBV7-9,TGTGCCAGCAGCCCCTCCGGGACCTACTACGAGCAGTACTTC,CASSPSGTYYEQYF
.,TRBD1,TRBJ1-2,TRBV7-9,TGTGCCAGCAGCTTAGCGGACAGGGGATTTGGCTACACCTTC,CASSLADRGFGYTF
.,TRBD2,TRBJ2-1,TRBV20-1,TGCAGTGCTAGAGATCTAGCGGGAGGCAATGAGCAGTTCTTC,CSARDLAGGNEQFF
few,TRBD2,TRBJ2-5,TRBV24-1,TGTGCCACCAGTGATCCACTGGGAGGGCAAGAGACCCAGTACTTC,CATSDPLGGQETQYF
.,TRBD2,TRBJ2-1,TRBV29-1,TGCAGCGTTGGGTGGGGACTAGGTGGCGAGCAGTTCTTC,CSVGWGLGGEQFF
.,.,TRBJ2-7,TRBV3-1,TGTGCCAGCAGCCATCACAGGGCTACGGGCTCCTACGAGCAGTACTTC,CASSHHRATGSYEQYF
few,.,TRBJ1-1,TRBV7-3,TGTGCCAGCAGCTCAACAGGGTACGGCGTCCAAAGCACTGAAGCTTTCTTT,CASSSTGYGVQSTEAFF
.,TRBD2,TRBJ2-6,TRBV19,TGTGCCAGTACCTCCCGACTAGCGGTACCATCTGGGGCCAACGTCCTGACTTTC,CASTSRLAVPSGANVLTF
.,.,TRBJ2-5,TRBV5-1,TGCGCCAGCAATCCAGGGAGTCGAGAGACCCAGTACTTC,CASNPGSRETQYF
.,TRBD1,TRBJ1-5,TRBV6-1,TGTGCCAGCAGGGATAGACAGGGCGGTCAGCCCCAGCATTTT,CASRDRQGGQPQHF
.,.,TRBJ2-1,TRBV2,TGTGCCAGCAGTGAAGCAGGTGGAGCGGCTCGATCCTACAATGAGCAGTTCTTC,CASSEAGGAARSYNEQFF
.,.,TRBJ1-2,TRBV5-4,TGTGCCAGCAGGGAACAGGGCTCCAACTATGGCTACACCTTC,CASREQGSNYGYTF
few,TRBD1,TRBJ1-2,TRBV18,TGTGCCAGCTCAAGGGGGCCCGACTATGGCTACACCTTC,CASSRGPDYGYTF
few,TRBD2,TRBJ2-5,TRBV4-1,TGCGCCAGCAGCCAAGGACTAGCGGAAACCCAGTACTTC,CASSQGLAETQYF
few,TRBD1,TRBJ2-5,TRBV20-1,TGCAGTGCTAGAGCATTCTGGCGGACAGGGTTTTTTCTGGAGACCCAGTACTTC,CSARAFWRTGFFLETQYF